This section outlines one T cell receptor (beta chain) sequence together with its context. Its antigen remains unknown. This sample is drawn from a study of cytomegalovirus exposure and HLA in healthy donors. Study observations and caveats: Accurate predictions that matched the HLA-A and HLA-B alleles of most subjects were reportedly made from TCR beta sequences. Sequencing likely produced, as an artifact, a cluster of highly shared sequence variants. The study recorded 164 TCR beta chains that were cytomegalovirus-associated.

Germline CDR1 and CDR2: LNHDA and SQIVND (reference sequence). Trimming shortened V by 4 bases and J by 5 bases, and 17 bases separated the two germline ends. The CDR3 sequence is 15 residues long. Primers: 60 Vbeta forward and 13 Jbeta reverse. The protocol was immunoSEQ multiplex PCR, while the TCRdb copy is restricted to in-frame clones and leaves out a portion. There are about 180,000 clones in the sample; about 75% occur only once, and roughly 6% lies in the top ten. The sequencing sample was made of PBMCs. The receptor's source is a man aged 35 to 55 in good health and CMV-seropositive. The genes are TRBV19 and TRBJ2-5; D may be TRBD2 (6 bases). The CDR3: CASSTGLLGMETQYF. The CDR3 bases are TGTGCCAGTAGTACCGGACTACTCGGCATGGAGACCCAGTACTTC.